The rows below give T cell receptor beta chains drawn from one sample of a study of T cells in Graves' hyperthyroidism and ophthalmopathy. TCRdb passed the multiplex PCR reads through MiXCR, listing each CDR3 protein once. The sample contains a few hundred thousand distinct CDR3 sequences, about 18% of which appear only once. The sequenced material came from blood. These receptors originate from a woman between 45 and 65 years old with Graves' hyperthyroidism. CDR3s include the opening cysteine and the closing phenylalanine or tryptophan. D genes are given only for firm matches. Rows give clone size only sometimes, using once, few, many, or a class for an expanded clone.

v_call	j_call	clone_size	d_call	cdr3_nt	cdr3_aa
TRBV3-1	TRBJ2-1	many	-	TGTGCCAGCAGCCAAGATCGGGGTGAGCAGTTCTTC	CASSQDRGEQFF
TRBV29-1	TRBJ2-2	-	-	TGCAGCGTTGAAGACGCGAACACCGGGGAGCTGTTTTTT	CSVEDANTGELFF
TRBV5-1	TRBJ1-5	-	-	TGCGCCAGCAGCCAAGATGGGGGGGCTCTATATAGCAATCAGCCCCAGCATTTT	CASSQDGGALYSNQPQHF
TRBV2	TRBJ1-1	many	TRBD1	TGTGCCAGCAGTGATGACAGGGGTGACACTGAAGCTTTCTTT	CASSDDRGDTEAFF
TRBV12-3/TRBV12-4	TRBJ2-5	few	TRBD2	TGTGCCAGCAGTACCCCCGGGGGGGCCGAGACCCAGTACTTC	CASSTPGGAETQYF
TRBV27	TRBJ2-3	many	TRBD2	TGTGCCAGCAGTTTAGGGGGTAGCGGGAGAACAGATACGCAGTATTTT	CASSLGGSGRTDTQYF
TRBV14	TRBJ2-5	few	-	TGTGCCAGCAGCCAAGATATCGGGTCCGTGGAGACCCAGTACTTC	CASSQDIGSVETQYF
TRBV10-3	TRBJ2-2	once	-	TGTGCCATCGGTAACGGCGGGGAGCTGTTTTTT	CAIGNGGELFF
TRBV28	TRBJ2-1	many	-	TGTGCCAGCAGTCTACGGCTAGGTGAGCAGTTCTTC	CASSLRLGEQFF
TRBV3-1	TRBJ1-5	many	-	TGTGCCAGCAGCAGCCAGGGGAGCAATCAGCCCCAGCATTTT	CASSSQGSNQPQHF
TRBV29-1	TRBJ2-3	-	-	TGCAGCGTTGCAGACCCGGGGAGCACAGATACGCAGTATTTT	CSVADPGSTDTQYF
TRBV9	TRBJ2-5	few	TRBD2	TGTGCCAGCAGCTGGGGGCGGGAGGAGGAGACCCAGTACTTC	CASSWGREEETQYF
TRBV12-3/TRBV12-4	TRBJ1-6	-	TRBD1	TGTGCCAGCAGGAAGCATTCACAGGGGCGCAATTCACCCCTCCACTTT	CASRKHSQGRNSPLHF
TRBV28	TRBJ2-7	many	TRBD2	TGTGCCAGCAGTTTAGCGGGAGGGAAAAACGAGCAGTACTTC	CASSLAGGKNEQYF
TRBV2	TRBJ1-2	few	-	TGTGCCAGCAGCGCCGGTGAGACTAACTATGGCTACACCTTC	CASSAGETNYGYTF
TRBV7-8	TRBJ1-2	-	-	TGTGCCAGCAGCTTAGCTCGGACCAGGGGTGGCTACACCTTC	CASSLARTRGGYTF
TRBV27	TRBJ2-5	many	-	TGTGCCAGCAGTTCCCCAGGCAGGACCCAGTACTTC	CASSSPGRTQYF
TRBV4-2	TRBJ2-7	-	-	TGTGCCAGCAGCCAACAAACAGGAAACTCCTACGAGCAGTACTTC	CASSQQTGNSYEQYF
TRBV20-1	TRBJ2-5	-	TRBD2	TGCAGTGCTAGGGGACTAGCGGGAGCGGAGGGTGAGACCCAGTACTTC	CSARGLAGAEGETQYF
TRBV9	TRBJ2-1	-	-	TGTGCCAGCAGCGAGCGTTCGGGGGGACATAACAATGAGCAGTTCTTC	CASSERSGGHNNEQFF
TRBV19	TRBJ1-1	many	TRBD1	TGTGCCAGTAAACCAGGGGGCGGTGAAGCTTTCTTT	CASKPGGGEAFF
TRBV3-1	TRBJ2-5	once	-	TGTGCCAGCAGCAGCGTAAGAGAGACCCAGTACTTC	CASSSVRETQYF
TRBV7-8	TRBJ1-5	few	-	TGTGCCAGCAGCGCCCTACCCGCAAGGGGCCCTCTAGACCTGCATTTT	CASSALPARGPLDLHF
TRBV10-1	TRBJ1-5	-	-	TGCGCCAGCAGTGTAGGGTTGGGCAATCAGCCCCAGCATTTT	CASSVGLGNQPQHF
TRBV30	TRBJ1-2	many	TRBD1	TGTGCCTGGACTCGACAGGGCGTTGATGGCTACACCTTC	CAWTRQGVDGYTF
TRBV7-9	TRBJ2-5	-	-	TGTGCCAGCAGCTTTATCGGCGGAGAGACCCAGTACTTC	CASSFIGGETQYF
TRBV2	TRBJ1-3	-	-	TGTGCCAGCAGTGCCGGGTTAGGAAACACCATATATTTT	CASSAGLGNTIYF
TRBV9	TRBJ2-5	-	-	TGTGCCAGCAGCGTAGATCCAGGATCAGAGACCCAGTACTTC	CASSVDPGSETQYF